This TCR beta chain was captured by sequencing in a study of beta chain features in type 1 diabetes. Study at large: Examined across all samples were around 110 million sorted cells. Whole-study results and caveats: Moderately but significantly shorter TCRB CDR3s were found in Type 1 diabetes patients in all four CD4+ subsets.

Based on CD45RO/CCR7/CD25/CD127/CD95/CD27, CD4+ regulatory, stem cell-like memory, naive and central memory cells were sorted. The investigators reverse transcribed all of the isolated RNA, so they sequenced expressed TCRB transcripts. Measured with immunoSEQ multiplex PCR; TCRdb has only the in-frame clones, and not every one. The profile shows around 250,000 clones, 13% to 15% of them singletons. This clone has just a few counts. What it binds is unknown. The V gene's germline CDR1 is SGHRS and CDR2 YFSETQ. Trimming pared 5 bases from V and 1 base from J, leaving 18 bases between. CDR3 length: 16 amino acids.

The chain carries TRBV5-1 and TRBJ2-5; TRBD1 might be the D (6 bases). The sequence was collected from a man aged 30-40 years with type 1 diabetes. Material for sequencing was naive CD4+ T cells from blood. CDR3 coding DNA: TGCGCCAGCAGATTTCAAGGACAGTCGGGCCAAGAGACCCAGTACTTC. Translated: CASRFQGQSGQETQYF.